This TCR beta chain comes out of a study of blood T cell repertoires in COVID-19 (dated by TCRdb to 2018 to 2021). Regarding the complete study: Samples covering the acute and convalescent phases of COVID-19 were provided by collaborators in the United States, Italy and Spain. The prospective study material was composed of cDNA or gDNA derived from T cells, B-cell-depleted T cells, or PBMCs. The dataset comprised deeply sampled blood TCRbeta repertoires from subjects exposed to, actively infected with, or recovered from COVID-19. The repertoires were made available in a free public database intended to serve as a resource for research on the immune response to SARS-CoV-2. Samples were obtained from the ongoing ImmuneRACE study (first 160 participants) and from 1,254 subjects provided by 6 global collaborators. Nearly every sample came with metadata listing a de-identified subject ID, COVID-19 status, age in years and sex. Where available, HLA class I and class II types were taken from metadata supplied by the sample provider and were not determined by assay-based typing.

General study outcomes and caveats: How much clinical and demographic metadata was included differed by source and by participant, and the metadata was provided uncurated.

Collaborating institutions collected whole blood in K2EDTA tubes following their own protocols. Collaborator samples were shipped for TCRbeta analysis as frozen whole blood, isolated PBMCs, or DNA extracted from either sample type. A remark on this clone: Its specific antigen is unknown. No much larger clonotype is one base removed from it; base qualities were not supplied.

CDR1 and CDR2, looked up from the germline V gene (reference sequence), are LNHDA and SQIVND. The CDR3 measures 17 amino acids from cysteine to phenylalanine. This entry keeps only the CDR3 DNA: 51 bases, framed from base 1. Trimming costs V 2 bases and J 2 bases, and their ends lie 13 bases apart. TCRbeta CDR3 regions were amplified from genomic DNA by means of the immunoSEQ Assay, a bias-controlled multiplex PCR. On the study's bioinformatics: Within the assay, amplification of reference gene primers was used to estimate how many nucleated cells each sample contained. To quantify the absolute abundance of each unique TCRbeta CDR3 rearrangement, sequence reads were collapsed and filtered. For each sample, productive Simpson clonality was calculated as the square root of Simpson's diversity index across productive rearrangements. What TCRdb holds here is the immuneACCESS table cut down to in-frame rearrangements. Part of the clones is not present; checked against another copy, under half of the missing clones reflect an unresolved V gene, and the others are unexplained. The V and J calls and clone size were taken over from that table, and D and trimming were inferred from the DNA. The sample data list more than 150,000 clones, and around three quarters of these were observed just once. The top ten constitute approximately 15% of the sample.

This sequence uses TRBV19 and TRBJ2-6; the D region possibly corresponds to TRBD2 (7 bases align). This receptor was obtained from a man aged 55 to 70 with active or convalescent COVID-19. The specimen sequenced was peripheral blood. The DNA is as follows: TGTGCCAGTAGTATAATGAGGGGGGGGCCTGGGGCCAACGTCCTGACTTTC. Translation gives CASSIMRGGPGANVLTF.